This T cell receptor beta chain was identified in a study of PD-L1 blockade in urothelial cancer (dated by TCRdb to about 2017). Looking at the study overall: Every patient began therapy in about 2014 and was given atezolizumab 1,200 mg intravenously every 3 weeks. About 85% of the 29 patients were identified as males with urothelial cancer of bladder origin, and a prior smoking history was reported by 18 of 29 patients. Patients had an ECOG performance status of 0 or 1 and had received between 0 and 3 prior chemotherapy regimens. Blood samples were analyzed at 3 weeks after treatment start (second dose) and at 6 weeks after treatment start. Blood samples gave a median of approximately 150,000 T cells and approximately 80,000 unique TCRs, with a median clonality of approximately 0.08. The study, an exploratory multi-omic analysis, examined somatic, immune and clinical correlates of response to PD-L1 blockade with atezolizumab in urothelial cancer. Pretreatment tumor samples, along with matched peripheral blood serially collected before and after atezolizumab treatment, were subjected to TCR sequencing. Durable clinical benefit was defined as progression-free survival longer than 6 months, and TCR features were also tested against progression-free and overall survival. In the same patients, pretreatment tumors underwent whole exome sequencing and RNA sequencing in addition to TCR sequencing. Durable clinical benefit was achieved by nine patients but not by the remaining 20. Pretreatment blood TCR-seq was available for about 27 patients, at least one posttreatment blood collection was obtained for roughly 25 patients, and tumor TCR-seq was available for roughly 25 patients. Study-wide findings and limitations: Among patients with durable benefit, tumor-associated TCR clones showed greater expansion in peripheral blood 3 weeks after treatment started (n ≈ 24, p = 0.022). A pretreatment peripheral blood TCR clonality below the median was linked to improved progression-free and overall survival. Small sample size (n ≈ 27) and many exploratory analyses mean the results are intended to be hypothesis-generating.

Synthetic TCR analog templates were spiked into each PCR so that absolute template abundance could be estimated from read counts. The immunoSEQ assay used bias-controlled V and J gene primers to amplify TCRbeta CDR3 regions from genomic DNA. Sequencing of rearranged TCRbeta segments was done at approximately 20X coverage. The source study handled its data this way. Sequencing errors were corrected by clustering and CDR3s were annotated against IMGT to assign V, D and J genes. Downstream analyses used only productive TCRbeta rearrangements and left out out-of-frame or stop-codon sequences. Clonality was calculated as one minus the Shannon entropy normalized by the log of the number of unique productive sequences. Fisher's exact test with Benjamini-Hochberg correction, at a threshold of adjusted p below 0.01, was used to find clones that differed between time points or between blood and tumor. The table comes from immuneACCESS by way of TCRdb, which keeps in-frame sequences with V and J called. Part of the clones is missing from these tables; in studies checked, under half for an unresolved V gene and the rest for unknown reasons. The V and J calls and the clone size are those of that table, but D and trimming were determined from the DNA. In all, the sample holds approximately 51,000 clones, and 75% to 90% of those were seen once. Jointly, the top ten make up around 15% of the sample.

Comment on this clone: Its antigen remains undetermined. Base qualities are not at hand, and no much larger clone is one base apart.

The cohort included under 35 patients with locally advanced or metastatic urothelial carcinoma who were treated at Memorial Sloan Kettering on a trial protocol. Peripheral blood mononuclear cells were collected pretreatment and during treatment, with between 1 and 8 total time points obtained per patient. The Qiagen DNeasy Blood extraction kit was used to purify genomic DNA from total PBMCs and from tumor samples. PBMCs were collected pretreatment and during treatment, and were isolated and stored as previously described. Relative to germline, V is 1 base shorter and J is 3 bases shorter, with 11 bases between their ends. The CDR3 spans 14 residues, from the cysteine through the phenylalanine. The sequence is cut down to CDR3 DNA, 42 bases in frame from base 1. The germline V gene encodes CDR1 SGHKS and CDR2 YYEKEE (reference sequence).

Here the chain combines TRBV5-5 and TRBJ2-7; TRBD2 could be the D gene, as 5 bases match. The sequenced sample was PBMCs, obtained around atezolizumab (anti-PD-L1) treatment. The TCR sequence derives from a man in his sixties with urothelial cancer. The nucleotide sequence is given as TGTGCCAGCAGCTTGAGGTCGGGGTTCTACGAGCAGTACTTC. This sequence encodes CASSLRSGFYEQYF.